This T cell receptor beta chain was recorded in a study of technical replicates of blood from four donors. This clone was recorded only once. V was shortened by 0 bases and J by 5 bases, with 14 bases between the two germline ends. This CDR3 comprises 16 residues. Germline V lookup: CDR1 SGHDT, CDR2 YYEEEE. Clones were read by immunoSEQ multiplex PCR, and TCRdb kept only the in-frame ones, dropping some. The sample includes 45,000 to 55,000 clones, 94% of them seen just once. The sample consisted of T cells isolated from PBMCs. The J gene is TRBJ2-2, the V gene TRBV5-6; perhaps TRBD2 as D (5 bases). This clonotype was obtained from a human donor in good health. In DNA form, the CDR3 reads TGTGCCAGCAGCTTGGTCCCCCTGGGCGGGACCGGGGAGCTGTTTTTT. Translating gives CASSLVPLGGTGELFF.